This T cell receptor (beta chain) was obtained from a study of blood T cell repertoires in COVID-19. Across the whole study: The study drew acute and convalescent COVID-19 samples from the United States, Italy and Spain.

Germline lookup yields CDR1 SGDLS and CDR2 YYNGEE. The CDR3 runs 17 residues. V gave up 4 bases and J gave up 1 base; unmatched junction bases: 13. Study processing details: For nucleated cells, counts were estimated from reference gene primer amplification. The repertoire was sequenced with immunoSEQ multiplex PCR; TCRdb's copy has only in-frame clones and lacks some. V and J calls and clone size are copied from that table; D and trimming were computed from the DNA. The repertoire holds a few hundred thousand clones, with 87% as singletons. The chain combines TRBV9 with TRBJ2-7, with 8 bases identical to TRBD1. The sequence derives from a man in his forties or fifties with active or convalescent COVID-19. Sequencing was done on a sample of peripheral blood. The CDR3 protein is CASSSQTGQGASYEQYF. The CDR3 DNA reads as TGTGCCAGCAGCTCTCAGACCGGACAGGGCGCATCCTACGAGCAGTACTTC.